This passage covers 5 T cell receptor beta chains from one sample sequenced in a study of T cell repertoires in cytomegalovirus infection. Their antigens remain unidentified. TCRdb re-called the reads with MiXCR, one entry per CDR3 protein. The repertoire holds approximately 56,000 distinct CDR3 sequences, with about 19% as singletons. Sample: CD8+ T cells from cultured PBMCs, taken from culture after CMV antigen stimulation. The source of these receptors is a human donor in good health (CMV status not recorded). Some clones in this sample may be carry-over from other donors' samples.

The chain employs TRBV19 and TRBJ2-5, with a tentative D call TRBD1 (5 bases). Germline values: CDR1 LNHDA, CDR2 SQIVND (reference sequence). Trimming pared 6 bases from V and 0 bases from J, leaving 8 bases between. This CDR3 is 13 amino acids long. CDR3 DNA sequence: TGTGCCAGTAGGACAGCCTACCAAGAGACCCAGTACTTC. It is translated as CASRTAYQETQYF. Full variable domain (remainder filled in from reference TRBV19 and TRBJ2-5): DGGITQSPKYLFRKEGQNVTLSCEQNLNHDAMYWYRQDPGQGLRLIYYSQIVNDFQKGDIAEGYSVSREKKESFPLTVTSAQKNPTAFYLCASRTAYQETQYFGPGTRLLVL.

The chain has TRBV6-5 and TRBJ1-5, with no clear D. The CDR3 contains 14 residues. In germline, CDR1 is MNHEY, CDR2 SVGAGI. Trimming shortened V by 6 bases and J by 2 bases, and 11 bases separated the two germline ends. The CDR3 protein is CASRSTAGNQPQHF. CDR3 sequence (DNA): TGTGCCAGCAGGTCTACGGCGGGCAATCAGCCCCAGCATTTT.

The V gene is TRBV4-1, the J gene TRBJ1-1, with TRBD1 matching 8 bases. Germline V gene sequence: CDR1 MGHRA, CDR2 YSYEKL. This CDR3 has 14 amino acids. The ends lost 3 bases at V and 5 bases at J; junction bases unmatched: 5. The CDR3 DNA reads TGCGCCAGCAGCCACGGACAGGGAACAACTGAAGCTTTCTTT. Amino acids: CASSHGQGTTEAFF.

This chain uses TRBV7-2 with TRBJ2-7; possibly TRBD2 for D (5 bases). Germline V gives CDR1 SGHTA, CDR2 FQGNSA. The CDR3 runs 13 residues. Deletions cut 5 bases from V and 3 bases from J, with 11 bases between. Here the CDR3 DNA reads TGTGCCAGCAGCCGAGTCGACTACTACGAGCAGTACTTC. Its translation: CASSRVDYYEQYF.

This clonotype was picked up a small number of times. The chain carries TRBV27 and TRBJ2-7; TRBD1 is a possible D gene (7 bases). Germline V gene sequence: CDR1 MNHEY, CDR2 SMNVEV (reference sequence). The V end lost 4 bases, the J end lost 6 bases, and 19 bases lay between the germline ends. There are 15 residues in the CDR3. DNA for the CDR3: TGTGCCAGCAGTTACAGGGGAGGATACTGGGTCGAGCAGTACTTC. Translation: CASSYRGGYWVEQYF.